These 21 T cell receptor beta chains came from one sample sequenced in a study of lymphopenia after photon versus proton radiotherapy. Using immunoSEQ multiplex PCR, the repertoire was profiled, and TCRdb retains in-frame clones only, with some absent. This table has about 33,000 clones, 75% to 90% appearing once. Sample: peripheral blood, taken from a patient treated with photon-based radiotherapy. These receptors originate from a woman in her fifties or sixties with pancreatic cancer.

This clone was observed a few times. J is TRBJ2-3 and V is TRBV7-9; the D gene is possibly TRBD1 (6 bases). The CDR3 runs to 14 residues. CDR1 and CDR2 from the germline V gene are SEHNR and FQNEAQ (reference sequence). The V gene lost 4 bases and the J gene lost 2 bases, with 10 bases spanning the gap. CDR3: CASSSWGPTDTQYF. The DNA for the CDR3 is TGTGCCAGCAGCTCCTGGGGGCCCACAGATACGCAGTATTTT.

The rearrangement joins TRBV4-3 to TRBJ1-3, with unresolved D. Trimming left V 0 bases short and J 3 bases short, with 6 bases between. CDR3 length: 14 amino acids. Per the germline V gene, CDR1 is LGHNA and CDR2 is YSLEER. CDR3 coding DNA: TGCGCCAGCAGCCAAGACTCCTTTGGAAACACCATATATTTT. It is translated as CASSQDSFGNTIYF.

The chain couples TRBV18 to TRBJ2-7; D is uncertain. The CDR3 has 12 amino acids. With 2 bases removed from V and 7 bases from J, the gap between germline ends came to 9 bases. Germline lookup yields CDR1 KGHSH and CDR2 LQKENI. The CDR3 is CASSPSLREQYF. As DNA, the CDR3 is TGTGCCAGCTCACCAAGCCTTAGGGAGCAGTACTTC.

The CDR3 DNA follows: TGTGCCAGCAGCTTAAGGACAGGGGCCGGGGAGACCCAGTACTTC. Translation gives CASSLRTGAGETQYF. The rearrangement links TRBV7-3 to TRBJ2-5; 9 nucleotides match TRBD1. The germline CDR1 and CDR2 sequences are SGHTA and FQGTGA. After removal of 1 base from V and 5 bases from J, the junction contained 5 bases not matched to a gene. The CDR3 extends over 15 amino acids.

The chain employs TRBV19 and TRBJ1-1; no reliable D call. Germline V lookup: CDR1 LNHDA, CDR2 SQIVND (reference sequence). Trimming took off 3 bases at V and 0 bases at J, with 11 bases between the two ends. The CDR3 is made up of 15 amino acids. The CDR3 bases are TGTGCCAGTAGTATTTGGTTAGGGCTGAACACTGAAGCTTTCTTT. This gives the protein CASSIWLGLNTEAFF.

The rearrangement links TRBV30 to TRBJ1-4, with TRBD1 matching 9 bases. The J segment lost 8 bases and the V segment lost 3 bases, leaving 10 bases of the junction unmatched. Germline V lookup: CDR1 GTSNPN, CDR2 SVGIG (reference sequence). There are 15 residues in the CDR3. The CDR3 region has the DNA TGTGCCTGGAGGGTCTCGGGACAGGGCGGGGAAAAACTGTTTTTT. Protein product: CAWRVSGQGGEKLFF.

This chain joins TRBV9 and TRBJ2-1; tentative D call: TRBD1 (5 bases). The CDR3 is made up of 12 amino acids. V was trimmed by 0 bases and J by 15 bases, leaving 13 bases between them. Germline values: CDR1 SGDLS, CDR2 YYNGEE. CDR3 amino acids: CASSVGGGLPFF. DNA for the CDR3: TGTGCCAGCAGCGTAGGGGGCGGATTGCCGTTCTTC.

The chain recombines TRBV28 with TRBJ1-5, with TRBD1 as a possible D gene (6 bases). V dropped 1 base and J dropped 4 bases, with 8 bases sitting between them. The CDR3 length is 14 residues. Germline-derived CDR1 and CDR2 are MDHEN and SYDVKM. This chain's CDR3 is CASSLLGGNQPQHF. In nucleotides, the CDR3 is TGTGCCAGCAGTTTATTAGGGGGGAATCAGCCCCAGCATTTT.

This chain joins TRBV5-1 and TRBJ1-1, with D perhaps matching TRBD1 (5 bases). The CDR3 runs 13 residues. Trimming stripped 4 bases from V and 2 bases from J, with 9 bases between. The germline gives CDR1 SGHRS, CDR2 YFSETQ. As DNA, the CDR3 is TGCGCCAGCAGCGGGACGGCCAACACTGAAGCTTTCTTT. Translation: CASSGTANTEAFF.

The CDR3: CASSLGTSGRDEQYF. The DNA of the CDR3 is TGTGCCAGCAGCTTAGGGACTAGCGGGAGGGACGAGCAGTACTTC. The V and J genes are TRBV7-9 and TRBJ2-7; 15 bases map to TRBD2. Looked up from germline, CDR1 is SEHNR and CDR2 is FQNEAQ (reference sequence). V lost 1 base and J lost 5; bases outside the gene matches: 0. This CDR3 comprises 15 residues.

The rearrangement joins TRBV7-8 to TRBJ2-5, with 7 bases fitting TRBD2. V was pared by 3 bases and J by 5 bases, with 9 bases of the junction left unmatched. CDR3 length: 15 residues. CDR1 is SGHVS, CDR2 FQNEAQ, per germline. CDR3 in DNA: TGTGCCAGCAGCTTTTGGGAGGGCCGAGGGGAGACCCAGTACTTC. This encodes CASSFWEGRGETQYF.

The V and J genes are TRBV15 and TRBJ1-4; D gene uncertain. Trimming shortened V by 3 bases and J by 0 bases, and 14 bases separated the two germline ends. Germline CDR1 reads LNHNV; CDR2 reads YYDKDF (reference sequence). The CDR3 totals 17 residues. The CDR3, as DNA: TGTGCCACCAGCAGGCAGAAAGCCTCTGCAACTAATGAAAAACTGTTTTTT. Translation: CATSRQKASATNEKLFF.

The chain uses TRBV6-5 and TRBJ1-2, with no clear D. This CDR3 is 13 amino acids long. V shed 0 bases and J shed 9 bases, with 11 bases lying between them. Germline CDR1 and CDR2: MNHEY and SVGAGI. The CDR3 loop is CASSYSSGRSYTF. The CDR3 coding sequence is TGTGCCAGCAGTTACTCAAGCGGACGAAGCTACACCTTC.

This clone was picked up one time. This chain links TRBV9 with TRBJ2-5; no clear D gene. Germline loops: CDR1 SGDLS, CDR2 YYNGEE. Deletions cut 0 bases from V and 1 base from J, with 7 bases between. The CDR3 is made up of 14 amino acids. The chain's CDR3 is CASSVVVSQETQYF. CDR3 DNA sequence: TGTGCCAGCAGCGTAGTCGTTAGCCAAGAGACCCAGTACTTC.

This chain's CDR3 is CATGQAYSNQPQHF. The CDR3 bases are TGTGCCACTGGGCAGGCATATAGCAATCAGCCCCAGCATTTT. The gene calls are TRBV28 and TRBJ1-5; D ambiguous. The germline gives CDR1 MDHEN, CDR2 SYDVKM. V lost 10 bases and J 0 bases, leaving 13 bases between the germline ends. The CDR3 sequence is 14 residues long.

This chain links TRBV30 with TRBJ2-3; TRBD1 matches 7 bases. The junction had 10 bases not matched to a gene; V was cut back by 4 bases and J by 0 bases. There are 16 residues in the CDR3. In germline, CDR1 is GTSNPN, CDR2 SVGIG (reference sequence). The CDR3 loop is CAWNLGTATSTDTQYF. The CDR3 DNA sequence: TGTGCCTGGAACCTTGGGACAGCAACTAGCACAGATACGCAGTATTTT.

V is TRBV9 and J is TRBJ2-1; 8 nucleotides line up with TRBD2. Looked up from germline, CDR1 is SGDLS and CDR2 is YYNGEE. V lost 0 bases to trimming and J lost 3 bases; unmatched junction nucleotides: 5. This CDR3 spans 16 amino acids. The CDR3 region is CASSVEGSGNYNEQFF. DNA for the CDR3: TGTGCCAGCAGCGTAGAGGGTAGCGGGAACTACAATGAGCAGTTCTTC.

The gene calls are TRBV13 and TRBJ1-1; D remains ambiguous. Germline V gene lookup returns CDR1 PRHDT and CDR2 FYEKMQ (reference sequence). This CDR3 region has 12 residues. V was trimmed by 6 bases and J by 2 bases, leaving 7 bases between them. CDR3 bases: TGTGCCAGCAGGGATGGTAACACTGAAGCTTTCTTT. The encoded protein is CASRDGNTEAFF.

This sequence joins TRBV19 and TRBJ2-7; the D gene is possibly TRBD1 (5 bases). V was pared by 7 bases and J by 0 bases, with 16 bases between. CDR3 length: 15 residues. The germline V gene encodes CDR1 LNHDA and CDR2 SQIVND (reference sequence). The CDR3 region is CASKDGPQASYEQYF. DNA of the CDR3: TGTGCCAGTAAAGACGGCCCACAGGCCTCCTACGAGCAGTACTTC.

The chain employs TRBV9 and TRBJ2-7, with D possibly matching TRBD2 (5 bases). Per the germline V gene, CDR1 is SGDLS and CDR2 is YYNGEE. The V gene lost 3 bases and the J gene lost 2 bases, with 12 bases spanning the gap. The CDR3 loop spans 14 amino acids. The DNA of the CDR3 is TGTGCCAGCAGCGCTGTGGACGGGGCCTACGAGCAGTACTTC. Amino acid sequence: CASSAVDGAYEQYF.

The chain carries TRBV28 and TRBJ2-5; tentatively, D is TRBD2 (6 bases). The germline V and J ends were trimmed by 5 bases and 3 bases, with 16 bases remaining between them. The CDR3 is 15 residues long. The V gene's germline CDR1 is MDHEN and CDR2 SYDVKM. CDR3 in amino acids: CASSPRGTAKETQYF. In nucleotides, the CDR3 is TGTGCCAGCAGTCCCCGCGGGACGGCCAAAGAGACCCAGTACTTC.